A selection of T cell receptor beta chains follows, all from one sample in a study of response to subunit inactivated influenza vaccine. TCRdb re-analysed the RT-PCR reads in MiXCR, keeping a single row per CDR3 protein. The sample lists about 500,000 distinct CDR3 sequences, around 7.7% occurring once. The sample was PBMCs from blood, taken about 23 months after vaccination. The receptors shown here come from a man between 50 and 69 years old who received an inactivated influenza vaccine. Each CDR3 is given with its conserved first and last residue. Each record gives: clone size, J gene, V gene, CDR3 protein. Clone size is given for some rows only: seen once, a few or many times, or a class if the clone is expanded.

>NA|TRBJ2-3|TRBV20-1
CSASWPGESTDTQYF
>many|TRBJ2-5|TRBV29-1
CSVEERGPMYQETQYF
>few|TRBJ1-4|TRBV4-3
CASSPRTGPPTNEKLFF
>many|TRBJ1-2|TRBV4-1
CASSSWEKNYGYTF
>many|TRBJ2-1|TRBV20-1
CRAKFGGDYNEQFF
>NA|TRBJ1-4|TRBV7-2
CASSLTEKLFF
>NA|TRBJ2-4|TRBV2
CASSGIGSGVKNIQYF
>few|TRBJ2-3|TRBV5-4
CASRPAGADTQYF
>many|TRBJ2-7|TRBV29-1
CSVGGNLGEQYF
>NA|TRBJ2-2|TRBV20-1
CSANQLLAGHGELFF
>NA|TRBJ2-7|TRBV6-6
CASSSPNYEQYF
>many|TRBJ2-5|TRBV4-2
CASSLGLAGGDQYF
>many|TRBJ2-4|TRBV7-6
CASSLLHGQGADIQYF
>few|TRBJ2-2|TRBV11-3
CASSHRDFLSSAGELFF
>NA|TRBJ1-4|TRBV20-1
CSAREGTTSNEKLFF
>many|TRBJ2-5|TRBV29-1
CSVVRGFGETQYF
>few|TRBJ2-7|TRBV7-2
CASSSLPSYEQYF
>many|TRBJ1-4|TRBV11-2
CASSLSSGTNEKLFF
>NA|TRBJ1-5|TRBV7-2
CASTQTGHSNHPQHF
>NA|TRBJ1-2|TRBV6-5
CASSYSGHQYNYGYTF
>few|TRBJ1-6|TRBV7-2
CASSLAGTAIQSPLHF
>NA|TRBJ1-3|TRBV6-5
CASSYRAGGLTGNTIYF
>NA|TRBJ1-1|TRBV20-1
CSARGDKATYEAFF
>many|TRBJ2-2|TRBV24-1
CATSVADRDAGELFF
>NA|TRBJ2-2|TRBV18
CASSPEVAGELFF
>NA|TRBJ1-5|TRBV20-1
CSARMGGFGLSNQPQHF
>NA|TRBJ2-3|TRBV14
CASSQGPGGADTQYF
>few|TRBJ2-7|TRBV20-1
CSAIAGITYEQYF
>many|TRBJ1-2|TRBV7-3
CASSKAGTGEGYTF
>few|TRBJ2-7|TRBV10-3
CAISLGLKYEQYF
>many|TRBJ2-3|TRBV5-1
CASSLGQASTDTQYF
>many|TRBJ2-3|TRBV10-3
CATAGTGGNTDTQYF
>few|TRBJ2-1|TRBV15
CATSREGEQFF
>NA|TRBJ2-3|TRBV29-1
CSVDTQGPDTQYF
>few|TRBJ2-1|TRBV4-3
CASSQEDEQFF